This entry features one TCR beta chain sequence. Its antigen remains unidentified. Profiled with immunoSEQ multiplex PCR; TCRdb holds only in-frame clones, not every one. Of about 2 million clones in the sample, roughly 94% were seen once. The data were taken from a study of shared clonotypes between healthy human individuals. The CDR3 runs to 16 residues. V was pared by 4 bases and J by 8 bases, with 14 bases of the junction left unmatched. From germline, CDR1 is SGHRS and CDR2 YFSETQ. Each donor was a Caucasian adult residing in Nashville, Tennessee. Study-wide points: Relative to their counterparts shared across all four donors, non-shared clonotypes exhibited diminished generation probabilities.

Sequenced sample: naive CD4+ T cells sorted from blood. Subset: CD45RA+ positively selected. The sequence derives from a man aged 18 to 30 in good health. This chain links TRBV5-1 with TRBJ1-4; 7 positions agree with TRBD1. The CDR3 protein is CASSHLSGTVEEKLFF. Written as DNA, the CDR3 is TGCGCCAGCAGCCATTTATCCGGGACAGTAGAGGAAAAACTGTTTTTT.